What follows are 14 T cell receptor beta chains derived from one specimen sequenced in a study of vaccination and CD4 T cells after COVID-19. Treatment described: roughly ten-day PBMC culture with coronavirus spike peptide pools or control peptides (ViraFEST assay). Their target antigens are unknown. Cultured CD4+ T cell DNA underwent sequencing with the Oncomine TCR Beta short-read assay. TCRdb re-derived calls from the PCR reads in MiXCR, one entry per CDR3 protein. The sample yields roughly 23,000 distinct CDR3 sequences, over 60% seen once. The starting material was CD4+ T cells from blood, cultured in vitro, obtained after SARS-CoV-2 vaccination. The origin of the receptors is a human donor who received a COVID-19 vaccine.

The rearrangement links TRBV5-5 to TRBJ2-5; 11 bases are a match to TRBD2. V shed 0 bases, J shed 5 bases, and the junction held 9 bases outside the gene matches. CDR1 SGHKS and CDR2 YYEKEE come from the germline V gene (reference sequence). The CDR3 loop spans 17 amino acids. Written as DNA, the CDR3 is TGTGCCAGCAGCTTGGAAGATAGCGGGGGGGCTGTTGAGACCCAGTACTTC. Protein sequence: CASSLEDSGGAVETQYF.

The CDR3 bases are TGTGCCTGGAGTGGGGGTGCCCCCTACGAGCAGTACTTC. This codes for CAWSGGAPYEQYF. The V and J genes are TRBV30 and TRBJ2-7; no clear D. Trimming left V 1 base short and J 2 bases short, with 9 bases between. Germline assignment: CDR1 GTSNPN and CDR2 SVGIG (reference sequence). The length of the CDR3 is 13 residues.

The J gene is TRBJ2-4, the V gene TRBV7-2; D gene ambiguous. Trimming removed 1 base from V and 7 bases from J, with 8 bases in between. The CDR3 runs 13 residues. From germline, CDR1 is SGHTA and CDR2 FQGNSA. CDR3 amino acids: CASSLEGRNIQYF. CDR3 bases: TGTGCCAGCAGCTTAGAAGGCCGGAACATTCAGTACTTC.

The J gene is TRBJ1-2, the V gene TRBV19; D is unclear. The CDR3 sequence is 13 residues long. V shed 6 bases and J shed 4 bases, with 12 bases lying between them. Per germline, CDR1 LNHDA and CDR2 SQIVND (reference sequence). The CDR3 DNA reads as TGTGCCAGTAGGTCAGGCGGTGGCTATGGCTACACCTTC. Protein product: CASRSGGGYGYTF.

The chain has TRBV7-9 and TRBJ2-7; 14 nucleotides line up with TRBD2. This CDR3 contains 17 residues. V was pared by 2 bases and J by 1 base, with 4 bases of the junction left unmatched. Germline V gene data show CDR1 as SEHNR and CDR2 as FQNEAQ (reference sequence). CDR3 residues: CASSLLGTSGSSYEQYF. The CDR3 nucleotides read TGTGCCAGCAGCTTACTCGGGACTAGCGGGAGTTCCTACGAGCAGTACTTC.

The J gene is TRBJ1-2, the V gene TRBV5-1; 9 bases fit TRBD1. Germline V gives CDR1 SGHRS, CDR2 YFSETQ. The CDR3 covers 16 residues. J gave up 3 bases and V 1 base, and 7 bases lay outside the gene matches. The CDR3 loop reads CASSLYSQGADYGYTF. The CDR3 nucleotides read TGCGCCAGCAGCTTGTACTCACAGGGGGCGGACTATGGCTACACCTTC.

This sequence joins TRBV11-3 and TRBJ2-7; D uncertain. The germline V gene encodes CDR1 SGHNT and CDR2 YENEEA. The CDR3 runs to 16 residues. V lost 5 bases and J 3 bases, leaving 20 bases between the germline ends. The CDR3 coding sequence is TGTGCCAGCAGCCCACCCGGGCCCCGTACAAGCTACGAGCAGTACTTC. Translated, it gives CASSPPGPRTSYEQYF.

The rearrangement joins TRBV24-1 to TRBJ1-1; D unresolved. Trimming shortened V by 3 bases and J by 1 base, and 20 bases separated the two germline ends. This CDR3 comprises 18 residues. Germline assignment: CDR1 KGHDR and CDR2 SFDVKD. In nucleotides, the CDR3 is TGTGCCACCAGTGATCCTACCCCTATCTGGTCGACGAACACTGAAGCTTTCTTT. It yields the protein CATSDPTPIWSTNTEAFF.

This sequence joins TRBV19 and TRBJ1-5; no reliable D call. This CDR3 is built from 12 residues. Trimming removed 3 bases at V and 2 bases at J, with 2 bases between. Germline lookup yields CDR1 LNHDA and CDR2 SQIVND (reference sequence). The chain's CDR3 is CASSIGNQPQHF. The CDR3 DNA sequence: TGTGCCAGTAGTATTGGCAATCAGCCCCAGCATTTT.

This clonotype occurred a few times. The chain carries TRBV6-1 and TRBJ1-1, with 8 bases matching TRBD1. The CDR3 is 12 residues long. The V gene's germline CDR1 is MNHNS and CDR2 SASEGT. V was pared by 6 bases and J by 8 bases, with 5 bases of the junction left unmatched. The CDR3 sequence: CASSLDRAEAFF. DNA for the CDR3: TGTGCCAGCAGCCTGGACAGGGCCGAAGCTTTCTTT.

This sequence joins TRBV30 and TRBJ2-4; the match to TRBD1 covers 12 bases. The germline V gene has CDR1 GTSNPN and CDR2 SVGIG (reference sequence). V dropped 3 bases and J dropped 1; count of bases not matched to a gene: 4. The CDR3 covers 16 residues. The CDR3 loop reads CAWRSGQGAAKNIQYF. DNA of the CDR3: TGTGCCTGGAGGTCGGGACAGGGGGCGGCCAAAAACATTCAGTACTTC.

Here the CDR3 DNA reads TGTGCCAGCAGTGACAGGGGGCCGGAGACCCAGTACTTC. Protein product: CASSDRGPETQYF. The chain is built from TRBV6-1 and TRBJ2-5; 8 bases are a match to TRBD1. CDR3 length: 13 amino acids. In germline, CDR1 is MNHNS, CDR2 SASEGT. V trimming: 3 bases; J trimming: 5 bases; junction bases outside the gene matches: 2.

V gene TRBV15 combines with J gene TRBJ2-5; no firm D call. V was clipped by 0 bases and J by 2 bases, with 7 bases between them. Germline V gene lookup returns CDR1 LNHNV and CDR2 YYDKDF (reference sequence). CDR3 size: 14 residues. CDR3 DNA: TGTGCCACCAGCAGAGAGCTGCAGCAAGAGACCCAGTACTTC. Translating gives CATSRELQQETQYF.

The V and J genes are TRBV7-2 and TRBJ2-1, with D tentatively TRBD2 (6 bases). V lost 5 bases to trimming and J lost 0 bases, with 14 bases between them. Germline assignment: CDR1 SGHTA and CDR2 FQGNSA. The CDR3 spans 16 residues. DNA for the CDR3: TGTGCCAGCAGCCCCAGCGCGGGGCGCTCCTACAATGAGCAGTTCTTC. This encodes CASSPSAGRSYNEQFF.